Listed here are 3 T cell receptor beta chains from one sample, sequenced in a study of monozygotic twins with inflammatory bowel disease. TCRdb reprocessed the 5' RACE reads; each CDR3 protein has one entry and no DNA is given. In total, the table holds approximately 380,000 distinct CDR3 sequences. Sample: blood. The receptors come from a human donor with ulcerative colitis or Crohn's disease, or a healthy co-twin of an affected twin (not recorded which).

The chain combines TRBV10-3 with TRBJ2-3; no DNA is available, so the TRBD1 call from TCRdb remains unchecked. The CDR3 contains 15 residues. The germline CDR1 and CDR2 sequences are ENHRY and SYGVKD. The CDR3: CAISEGGWGTDTQYF.

The CDR3 reads CSVYDRAKQFF. The chain links TRBV29-1 to TRBJ2-1; with no DNA, the TCRdb D assignment of TRBD1 cannot be verified. Germline V gene data show CDR1 as SQVTM and CDR2 as ANQGSEA. The CDR3 has 11 amino acids.

The chain is built from TRBV6-1 and TRBJ2-5; TCRdb gives TRBD1 as the D gene, but with no DNA this cannot be confirmed. This CDR3 region has 16 residues. Germline CDR1 reads MNHNS; CDR2 reads SASEGT. This CDR3 reads CASSESRGIREETQYF.